Listed below are T cell receptor beta chains from one sample, sequenced in a study of Graves' ophthalmopathy and Graves' hyperthyroidism. Each CDR3 protein is one row after TCRdb ran MiXCR on the multiplex PCR reads. This sample has fewer than 250,000 distinct CDR3 sequences, with just under 30% found just once. Source material: peripheral blood. All receptors derive from a man in his forties or fifties with Graves' ophthalmopathy. The CDR3 runs from the conserved cysteine through the conserved F or W. The D gene is left open where the match is weak. Clone size is shown for a subset of rows, as once, few, many or a class of expanded clone.

>12|.|TRBJ2-7|.|TRBV6-1
TGTGCCACCTTGGGGGACAACTACGAGCAGTACTTC
CATLGDNYEQYF
>14|TRBD2|TRBJ2-5|.|TRBV11-2
TGTGCCAGCAGCCCCCGGGGACTAGAAGAGACCCAGTACTTC
CASSPRGLEETQYF
>18|TRBD2|TRBJ2-5|.|TRBV20-1
TGCAGTGCTAGAGATAAACTAGCGGGAGGATCCTACGCTGGGACCCAGTACTTC
CSARDKLAGGSYAGTQYF
>17|.|TRBJ1-5|many|TRBV3-1
TGTGCCAGCAGCCAAGGTCGGACAAGGTATAGCAATCAGCCCCAGCATTTT
CASSQGRTRYSNQPQHF
>18|.|TRBJ2-6|many|TRBV11-1
TGTGCCAGCAGCTTAGGAGCCATGCTCTCCTCTGGGGCCAACGTCCTGACTTTC
CASSLGAMLSSGANVLTF
>14|.|TRBJ1-2|many|TRBV29-1
TGCAGCGTTGATGGGGAGGGCGGATGGCGGGGCTACACCTTC
CSVDGEGGWRGYTF
>14|TRBD1|TRBJ2-7|many|TRBV2
TGTGCCACTGGGACCCCGGGACAGGGCTTCGAGCAGTACTTC
CATGTPGQGFEQYF
>12|.|TRBJ1-1|.|TRBV6-1
TGTGCCAGCACCTTAGGACAAAAAGAAGCTTTCTTT
CASTLGQKEAFF
>14|.|TRBJ2-3|.|TRBV5-1
TGCGCCAGCAGCTACCGGACAGTCACAGATACGCAGTATTTT
CASSYRTVTDTQYF
>16|.|TRBJ1-6|many|TRBV19
TGTGCCAGTAGTAGACAGGTCTGGGGGCTGGGTTCACCCCTCCACTTT
CASSRQVWGLGSPLHF
>15|TRBD2|TRBJ2-7|many|TRBV5-1
TGCGCCAGCAGGACTAGCGGGAGTACTTTCTACGAGCAGTACTTC
CASRTSGSTFYEQYF
>14|.|TRBJ2-5|.|TRBV12-3/TRBV12-4
TGTGCCAGCAGTCAGGGGGGGCTGTCGGAGACCCAGTACTTC
CASSQGGLSETQYF
>13|TRBD1|TRBJ1-2|.|TRBV19
TGTGCCACCCGCTCAGGGGGAGTCTATGGCTACACCTTC
CATRSGGVYGYTF
>15|TRBD1|TRBJ2-5|few|TRBV6-5
TGTGCCAGCAGTTACCTGGGACAGGGTGGCGAGACCCAGTACTTC
CASSYLGQGGETQYF
>11|.|TRBJ2-5|many|TRBV20-1
TGCAGTGCTGCCCAAGATAAGATTCAGTACTTC
CSAAQDKIQYF
>13|TRBD1|TRBJ2-7|.|TRBV30
TGTGCCTACACCGGGACAGGGGGCTACGAGCAGTACTTC
CAYTGTGGYEQYF
>15|.|TRBJ2-2|many|TRBV2
TGTGCCAGCAGTGAACAGGATGGGTCGACCGGGGAGCTGTTTTTT
CASSEQDGSTGELFF
>12|.|TRBJ2-5|many|TRBV2
TGTGCCAGCAGGGAGGGGCGAGAGACCCAGTACTTC
CASREGRETQYF
>13|.|TRBJ1-1|many|TRBV5-1
TGCGCCAGAAATGCCCCCGCGAACACTGAAGCTTTCTTT
CARNAPANTEAFF
>16|.|TRBJ2-3|many|TRBV7-8
TGTGCCAGCAGCCGACTAGGCGGGGGCCTCACAGATACGCAGTATTTT
CASSRLGGGLTDTQYF
>14|.|TRBJ2-5|many|TRBV5-1
TGCGCCAGCAGTGTGACGGGGGACGTAGAGACCCAGTACTTC
CASSVTGDVETQYF
>13|.|TRBJ2-7|.|TRBV28
TGTGCCAGCAGTCACCGGGACCGCGACGAGCAGTACTTC
CASSHRDRDEQYF
>13|.|TRBJ1-5|.|TRBV12-3/TRBV12-4
TGTGCCAGCAGTTTCCGAGTGGGGTGGCCCCAGCATTTT
CASSFRVGWPQHF
>14|TRBD1|TRBJ1-1|once|TRBV28
TGTGCCAGCAGTTTAGGGAACAGGGGCACTGAAGCTTTCTTT
CASSLGNRGTEAFF